The clone carrying this T cell receptor (beta chain) was seen a single time. What it recognizes is unknown. The data were taken from a study of OX40 agonist ivuxolimab in advanced cancers. Looking at the study overall: An agonistic anti-OX40 (CD134) antibody, ivuxolimab, was used to treat the patients. Study results and caveats: Expanded clones were, on average, more numerous in CD8+ T cells than in CD4+.

Libraries were prepared by immunoSEQ multiplex PCR; TCRdb keeps only in-frame clonotypes and omits some of them. Found here are about 63,000 clones, 85% to 90% of them singletons; the top ten hold 0.75% to 0.9%. Germline lookup yields CDR1 MRHNA and CDR2 SNTAGT. The V gene lost 3 bases and the J gene lost 1 base, with 22 bases spanning the gap. This CDR3 contains 19 residues. This clonotype originated in an adult with an advanced solid tumor such as melanoma, head and neck, liver or kidney cancer. Sequences were derived from CD4+ or CD8+ T cells sorted from blood, sampled in a trial of the OX40 agonist ivuxolimab. V is TRBV6-4 and J is TRBJ1-5, with D possibly matching TRBD1 (5 bases). In nucleotides, the CDR3 is TGTGCCAGCAGTGAGTGCAGGGATCCCCCCTCGGGAAGCAATCAGCCCCAGCATTTT. It is translated as CASSECRDPPSGSNQPQHF.